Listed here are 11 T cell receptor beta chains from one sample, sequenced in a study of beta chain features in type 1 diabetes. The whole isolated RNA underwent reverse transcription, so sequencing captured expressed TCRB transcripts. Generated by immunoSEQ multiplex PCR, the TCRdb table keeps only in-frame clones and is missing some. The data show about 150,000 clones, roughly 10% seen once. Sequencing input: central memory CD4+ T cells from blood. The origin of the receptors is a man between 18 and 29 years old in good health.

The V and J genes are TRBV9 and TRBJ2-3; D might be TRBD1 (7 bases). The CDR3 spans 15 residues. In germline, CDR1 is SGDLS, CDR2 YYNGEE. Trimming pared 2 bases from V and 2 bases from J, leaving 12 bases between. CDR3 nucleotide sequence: TGTGCCAGCAGCGTGGAGGGGGCTATCACAGATACGCAGTATTTT. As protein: CASSVEGAITDTQYF.

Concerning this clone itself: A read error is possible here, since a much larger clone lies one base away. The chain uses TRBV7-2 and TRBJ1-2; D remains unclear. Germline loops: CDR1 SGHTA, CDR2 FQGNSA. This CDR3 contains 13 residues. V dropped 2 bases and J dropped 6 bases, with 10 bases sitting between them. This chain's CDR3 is CASSLNRQDGYTF. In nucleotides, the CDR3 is TGTGCCAGCAGCTTAAATCGGCAGGATGGCTACACCTTC.

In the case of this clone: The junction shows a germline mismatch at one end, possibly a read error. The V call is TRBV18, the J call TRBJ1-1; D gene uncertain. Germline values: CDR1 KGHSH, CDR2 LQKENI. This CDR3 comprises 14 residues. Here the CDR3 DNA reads TGTGCCAGCTCGCCACGGACGGGCGATGTGGAAGCTTTCTTT. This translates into CASSPRTGDVEAFF.

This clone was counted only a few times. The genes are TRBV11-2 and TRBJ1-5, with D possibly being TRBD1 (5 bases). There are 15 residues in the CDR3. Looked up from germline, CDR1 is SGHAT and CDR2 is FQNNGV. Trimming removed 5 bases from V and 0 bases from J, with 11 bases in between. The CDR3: CASSKGSYSNQPQHF. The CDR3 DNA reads TGTGCCAGCAGCAAGGGGTCCTATAGCAATCAGCCCCAGCATTTT. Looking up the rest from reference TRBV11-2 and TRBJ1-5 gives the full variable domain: EAGVAQSPRYKIIEKRQSVAFWCNPISGHATLYWYQQILGQGPKLLIQFQNNGVVDDSQLPKDRFSAERLKGVDSTLKIQPAKLEDSAVYLCASSKGSYSNQPQHFGDGTRLSIL.

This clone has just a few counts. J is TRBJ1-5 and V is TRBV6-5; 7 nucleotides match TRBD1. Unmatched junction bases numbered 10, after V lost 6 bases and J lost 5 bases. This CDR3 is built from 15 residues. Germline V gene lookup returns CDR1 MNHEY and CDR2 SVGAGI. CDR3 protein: CASRRDRAPHQPQHF. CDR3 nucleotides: TGTGCCAGCAGACGAGACAGGGCTCCCCATCAGCCCCAGCATTTT.

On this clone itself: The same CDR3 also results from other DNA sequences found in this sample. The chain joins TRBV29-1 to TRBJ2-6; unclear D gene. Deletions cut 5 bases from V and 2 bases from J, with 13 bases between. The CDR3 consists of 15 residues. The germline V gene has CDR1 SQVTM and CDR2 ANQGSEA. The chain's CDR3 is CSVKHVVAGANVLTF. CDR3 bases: TGCAGCGTTAAGCATGTGGTTGCTGGGGCCAACGTCCTGACTTTC.

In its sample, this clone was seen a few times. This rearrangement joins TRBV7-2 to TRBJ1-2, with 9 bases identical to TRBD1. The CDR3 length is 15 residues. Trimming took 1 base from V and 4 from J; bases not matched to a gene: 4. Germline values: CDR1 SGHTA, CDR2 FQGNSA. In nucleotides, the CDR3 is TGTGCCAGCAGCTTAGGGACAGGGGCGGGCTATGGCTACACCTTC. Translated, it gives CASSLGTGAGYGYTF.

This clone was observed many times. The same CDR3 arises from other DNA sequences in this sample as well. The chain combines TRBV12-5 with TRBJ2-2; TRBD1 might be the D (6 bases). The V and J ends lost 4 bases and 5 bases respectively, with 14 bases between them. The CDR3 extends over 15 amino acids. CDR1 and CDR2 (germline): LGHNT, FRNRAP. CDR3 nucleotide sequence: TGTGCTAGTGGTTCTTCACTGGGGACAACCGGGGAGCTGTTTTTT. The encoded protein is CASGSSLGTTGELFF.

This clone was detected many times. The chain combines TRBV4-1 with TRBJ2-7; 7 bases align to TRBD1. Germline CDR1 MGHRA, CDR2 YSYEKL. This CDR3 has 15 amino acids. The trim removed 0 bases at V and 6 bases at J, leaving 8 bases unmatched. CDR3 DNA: TGCGCCAGCAGCCAAGAAACAGGGGCTACCGGCGAGCAGTACTTC. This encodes CASSQETGATGEQYF.

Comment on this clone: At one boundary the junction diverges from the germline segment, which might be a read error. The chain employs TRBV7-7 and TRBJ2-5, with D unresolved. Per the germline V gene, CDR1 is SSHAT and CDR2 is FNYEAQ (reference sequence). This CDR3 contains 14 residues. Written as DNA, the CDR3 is TGTGCTAGCAGCTTAAGCACTACTCAAGAGACCCAGTACTTC. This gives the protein CASSLSTTQETQYF.

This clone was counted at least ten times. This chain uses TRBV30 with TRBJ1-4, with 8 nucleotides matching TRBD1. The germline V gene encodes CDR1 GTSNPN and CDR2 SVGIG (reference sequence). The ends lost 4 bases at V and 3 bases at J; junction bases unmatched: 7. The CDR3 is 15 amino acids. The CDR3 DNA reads TGTGCCTGGAATCCTACGGGACAGGCTAATGAAAAACTGTTTTTT. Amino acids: CAWNPTGQANEKLFF.